These 21 T cell receptor beta chains were all obtained from the same sample, sequenced in a study of blood T cells in healthy people across ages. The use of a sample-barcoded 5' primer and a J-beta primer mix characterized a second PCR of roughly 7 to 11 cycles. One entry per CDR3 protein, called by TCRdb with MiXCR from the 5' RACE reads. The repertoire consists of over a million distinct CDR3 sequences, with 45% occurring once and the leading ten covering 15% to 20%. The sample consisted of blood. The receptors shown here come from a woman aged 55-70 years in good health.

This clonotype showed up just a few times. A much larger clone sits a single nucleotide away, making a read error possible. V gene TRBV20-1 combines with J gene TRBJ2-5; D is possibly TRBD1 or TRBD2 (5 bases each). Deletions cut 7 bases from V and 5 bases from J, with 20 bases between. This CDR3 comprises 14 residues. Looked up from germline, CDR1 is DFQATT and CDR2 is SNEGSKA (reference sequence). CDR3 in DNA: TGCAGTGTCAACTCCGAGGGGCCCCGTGAGACCCAGTACTTC. Its translation is CSVNSEGPRETQYF.

This clonotype was seen ten or more times. The J gene is TRBJ2-7, the V gene TRBV20-1; 8 nucleotides agree with TRBD2. V shed 5 bases and J 6 bases; nucleotides not matched to a gene: 6. Germline lookup yields CDR1 DFQATT and CDR2 SNEGSKA (reference sequence). The CDR3 is 12 amino acids. For the CDR3, the DNA is TGCAGTGCTCGAGCGGGAGTTTTCGAGCAGTACTTC. Its translation: CSARAGVFEQYF.

About this clonotype itself: This may come from a read error, since a much larger clone is one base off. V is TRBV29-1 and J is TRBJ2-5; no firm D call. Matching the DNA end better, TRBJ2-1 makes the J call doubtful. Germline V lookup: CDR1 SQVTM, CDR2 ANQGSEA. This CDR3 is built from 10 residues. The CDR3, as DNA: TGCAGCGTTGAAACACATGGGCAGTTCTTC. It translates to CSVETHGQFF.

The chain recombines TRBV5-1 with TRBJ2-1; 10 bases match TRBD2. In germline, CDR1 is SGHRS, CDR2 YFSETQ. The CDR3 covers 15 residues. After removal of 0 bases from V and 7 bases from J, the junction contained 4 bases not matched to a gene. The CDR3 DNA reads TGCGCCAGCAGCTTGGCACTAGCGGGAAATAATGAGCAGTTCTTC. Translation: CASSLALAGNNEQFF.

The chain recombines TRBV6-2 or TRBV6-3 with TRBJ2-2; D unclear. This CDR3 spans 15 amino acids. Germline loops: CDR1 MNHEY, CDR2 SVGEGT. Trimming took off 2 bases at V and 6 bases at J, with 13 bases between the two ends. The CDR3 coding sequence is TGTGCCAGCAGTTACATGGGTCACGGCCCCGGGGAGCTGTTTTTT. Translation gives CASSYMGHGPGELFF.

This clonotype appeared a single time. The genes are TRBV29-1 and TRBJ2-1, with unresolved D. From germline, CDR1 is SQVTM and CDR2 ANQGSEA. The CDR3 is 10 residues long. V lost 4 bases to trimming and J lost 6 bases, with 4 bases between them. CDR3 nucleotides: TGCAGCGTTGGCCGCAATGAGCAGTTCTTC. Its translation is CSVGRNEQFF.

This chain joins TRBV2 and TRBJ2-1; D not resolved. The CDR3 totals 17 residues. V was shortened by 0 bases and J by 4 bases, with 16 bases between the two germline ends. The germline CDR1 and CDR2 sequences are SNHLY and FYNNEI. CDR3 sequence (DNA): TGTGCCAGCAGTGAAGCGGGTGCGACATCCCTATACAATGAGCAGTTCTTC. This encodes CASSEAGATSLYNEQFF.

Note on this clonotype: A much larger clone differs from this one at a single base, so this may be a read error. The chain has TRBV6-2 or TRBV6-3 and TRBJ2-1; 10 bases match TRBD2. CDR1 and CDR2 (germline): MNHEY, SVGEGT. The CDR3 is 21 amino acids. In DNA form, the CDR3 reads TGTGCCAGCAGTCACCAAAGCACAACTAGCGGGAAGGTGTTTGACTACAATAAGCAGTTCTTC. It translates to CASSHQSTTSGKVFDYNKQFF.

In DNA form, the CDR3 reads TGTGCCACCCAACAGCGGGGCAGACCCTACGAGCAGTACTTC. It yields the protein CATQQRGRPYEQYF. V gene TRBV2 combines with J gene TRBJ2-7; 7 bases are shared with TRBD2. This CDR3 has 14 amino acids. Trimming removed 10 bases from V and 2 bases from J; junction bases left unmatched: 11. Germline loops: CDR1 SNHLY, CDR2 FYNNEI.

This clonotype was seen just once. V is TRBV5-5 and J is TRBJ1-4, with 9 nucleotides matching TRBD1. This CDR3 spans 14 amino acids. The V gene's germline CDR1 is SGHKS and CDR2 YYEKEE (reference sequence). V lost 4 bases, J lost 6 bases, and 4 bases stayed unmatched. CDR3 coding DNA: TGTGCCAGCAGCGGGACAGGGCTCGATGAAAAACTGTTTTTT. It codes for CASSGTGLDEKLFF.

This clonotype was counted a few times. This sequence joins TRBV15 and TRBJ1-5; D may be TRBD1 (5 bases). The CDR3 loop spans 18 amino acids. CDR1 is LNHNV, CDR2 YYDKDF, per germline (reference sequence). Deletions cut 3 bases from V and 0 bases from J, with 18 bases between. The CDR3: CATSSRTSLIYSNQPQHF. The DNA of the CDR3 is TGTGCCACCAGCAGCAGGACAAGCCTTATCTATAGCAATCAGCCCCAGCATTTT.

This chain's CDR3 is CASSQEGDVIVNQPQHF. The CDR3 nucleotides read TGTGCCAGCAGCCAAGAAGGGGACGTAATAGTCAATCAGCCCCAGCATTTT. The V call is TRBV14, the J call TRBJ1-5, with D possibly being TRBD1 (5 bases). The CDR3 has 17 amino acids. Germline V gene lookup returns CDR1 SGHDN and CDR2 FVKESK. Trimming left V 0 bases short and J 3 bases short, with 15 bases between.

V and J are TRBV29-1 and TRBJ2-1, with unresolved D. The J call is in doubt because the DNA end fits TRBJ2-7 better. Looked up from germline, CDR1 is SQVTM and CDR2 is ANQGSEA. This CDR3 has 14 residues. For the CDR3, the DNA is TGCAGCGTTAATCCAGAGAACTCCTACAATGAGCAGTACTTC. Its protein product is CSVNPENSYNEQYF.

The chain carries TRBV10-2 and TRBJ2-5, with D possibly being TRBD2 (5 bases). The J call may be in error: the DNA end matches TRBJ2-7 better. This CDR3 is built from 13 residues. From germline, CDR1 is WSHSY and CDR2 SAAADI. The CDR3 DNA sequence: TGCGCCAGCAGTACACCTACCCGGGGCGAGCAGTACTTC. Its translation: CASSTPTRGEQYF.

This chain joins TRBV11-2 and TRBJ2-3; TRBD2 is a possible D gene (6 bases). CDR3 length: 15 amino acids. Trimming took 5 bases from V and 0 from J, leaving 12 bases between them. Germline CDR1 and CDR2: SGHAT and FQNNGV. CDR3 residues: CASSVSGPSTDTQYF. CDR3 bases: TGTGCCAGCAGCGTCAGCGGGCCTAGCACAGATACGCAGTATTTT.

J is TRBJ2-7 and V is TRBV6-2 or TRBV6-3; TRBD2 matches at 7 bases. Germline lookup yields CDR1 MNHEY and CDR2 SVGEGT. The CDR3 is 16 residues long. V dropped 3 bases and J dropped 1; count of bases not matched to a gene: 9. The CDR3 DNA is TGTGCCAGCAGTTATCTACACGGGAGGACATCCTACGAGCAGTACTTC. Protein product: CASSYLHGRTSYEQYF.

V usage is TRBV2 and J usage is TRBJ2-5; 9 bases fit TRBD1. J was trimmed by 3 bases and V by 8 bases; bases with no gene match: 10. The CDR3 is 15 amino acids. Germline lookup yields CDR1 SNHLY and CDR2 FYNNEI. DNA of the CDR3: TGTGCCAGCGGGGAATGGGGGACAGGGAAAGAGACCCAGTACTTC. It specifies CASGEWGTGKETQYF.

The table lists this clonotype with a few counts. The rearrangement uses TRBV4-1 and TRBJ2-5; tentatively, D is TRBD2 (5 bases). The V gene lost 4 bases and the J gene lost 2 bases, with 11 bases spanning the gap. The CDR3 covers 14 residues. Per the germline V gene, CDR1 is MGHRA and CDR2 is YSYEKL. The CDR3 sequence is CASSRGPGQETQYF. The CDR3, as DNA: TGCGCCAGCAGCCGCGGACCGGGACAAGAGACCCAGTACTTC.

This chain links TRBV7-9 with TRBJ1-2; D is possibly TRBD1 (6 bases). Germline-derived CDR1 and CDR2 are SEHNR and FQNEAQ (reference sequence). The CDR3 consists of 12 residues. Trimming pared 3 bases from V and 6 bases from J, leaving 8 bases between. CDR3 sequence reads: CASSFWTDGYTF. The CDR3, as DNA: TGTGCCAGCAGCTTCTGGACAGATGGCTACACCTTC. The full variable domain, in which reference TRBV7-9 and TRBJ1-2 provide the parts outside the CDR3, is DTGVSQNPRHKITKRGQNVTFRCDPISEHNRLYWYRQTLGQGPEFLTYFQNEAQLEKSRLLSDRFSAERPKGSFSTLEIQRTEQGDSAMYLCASSFWTDGYTFGSGTRLTVV.

This clonotype came up many times. The genes are TRBV5-1 and TRBJ2-3; TRBD1 agrees at 7 bases. The CDR3 spans 15 residues. Germline V gives CDR1 SGHRS, CDR2 YFSETQ. Losses at the gene ends were 4 bases for V and 0 bases for J; bases not matched to a gene: 5. The CDR3 sequence: CASSPEQGSTDTQYF. DNA of the CDR3: TGCGCCAGCAGCCCCGAACAGGGGAGCACAGATACGCAGTATTTT.

V gene TRBV30 combines with J gene TRBJ1-5; 9 bases align to TRBD1. The CDR3 is 14 amino acids. J gave up 6 bases and V 5 bases, and 8 bases lay outside the gene matches. Germline-derived CDR1 and CDR2 are GTSNPN and SVGIG (reference sequence). This CDR3 reads CAWATGGQGQPQHF. CDR3 DNA: TGTGCCTGGGCGACAGGGGGTCAGGGTCAGCCCCAGCATTTT.